This TCR beta chain was recovered during a study of OX40 agonist ivuxolimab in advanced cancers. Trimming stripped 11 bases from V and 2 bases from J, with 10 bases between. The CDR3 runs 12 residues. Germline V gene data show CDR1 as MNHNY and CDR2 as SVGAGI (reference sequence). Excluded were patients having autoimmune disease history or systemic immunosuppression. Findings and limits, study-wide: Clonal expansion from baseline to week 6 occurred in both CD4+ and CD8+ T cells.

For this clone: Antigen specificity is unknown.

The table came from immunoSEQ multiplex PCR; TCRdb's copy has only in-frame clones and leaves some out. The table lists 50,000 to 60,000 clones, approximately 83% of them singletons. The sample in question was CD4+ or CD8+ T cells sorted from blood, obtained in a trial of the OX40 agonist ivuxolimab. This TCR derives from an adult with an advanced solid tumor such as melanoma, head and neck, liver or kidney cancer. The chain employs TRBV6-6 and TRBJ1-5; D might be TRBD1 (6 bases). The CDR3 DNA reads TGTGCCGCGGGGGCTGGCAATCAGCCCCAGCATTTT. Its translation is CAAGAGNQPQHF.